This TCR beta chain was sequenced for a study of PD-1 blockade in classical Hodgkin lymphoma. Sequenced by immunoSEQ multiplex PCR; TCRdb stores in-frame clones only, minus some. The sample yields just over 15,000 clones, 86% seen once. Time point here: newly diagnosed, previously untreated cHL patient sample. Researchers report purifying CD4+ T cells from thawed PBMCs by magnetic negative selection. This clone was seen more than once but under ten times. Its antigen is not identified. The CDR3 totals 15 residues. The V gene's germline CDR1 is SGHKS and CDR2 YYEKEE (reference sequence). The V gene lost 2 bases and the J gene lost 3 bases, with 12 bases spanning the gap. Findings of the study overall: Relative to healthy donors, newly diagnosed patients reportedly had lower baseline TCR diversity, which was reported as lower still in relapsed/refractory patients.

The genes are TRBV5-5 and TRBJ1-3; no reliable D call. Sequencing was carried out using CD4+ T cells from blood. The sequence came from a human donor with classical Hodgkin lymphoma. The CDR3 DNA is TGTGCCAGCAGCTTAGACCCTTTCTTTGGAAACACCATATATTTT. This encodes CASSLDPFFGNTIYF.